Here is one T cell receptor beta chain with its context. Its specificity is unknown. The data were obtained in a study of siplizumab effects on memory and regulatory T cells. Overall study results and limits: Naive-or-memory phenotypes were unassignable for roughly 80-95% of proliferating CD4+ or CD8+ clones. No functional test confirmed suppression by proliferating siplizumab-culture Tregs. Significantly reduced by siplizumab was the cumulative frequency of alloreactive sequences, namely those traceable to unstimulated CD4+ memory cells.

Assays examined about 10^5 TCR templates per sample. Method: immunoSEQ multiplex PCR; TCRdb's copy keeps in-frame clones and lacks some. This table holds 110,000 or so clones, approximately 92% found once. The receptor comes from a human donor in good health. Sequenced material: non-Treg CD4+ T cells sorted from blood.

The CDR3 reads CASSLASTDTQYF. CDR3 nucleotide sequence: TGTGCCAGCAGCTTAGCTAGCACAGATACGCAGTATTTT. This chain links TRBV7-9 with TRBJ2-3; D is ambiguous. Germline CDR1 is SEHNR and CDR2 is FQNEAQ (reference sequence). Trimming pared 0 bases from V and 0 bases from J, leaving 1 base between. There are 13 residues in the CDR3. Based on the CDR3 plus reference TRBV7-9 and TRBJ2-3, the full variable domain is DTGVSQNPRHKITKRGQNVTFRCDPISEHNRLYWYRQTLGQGPEFLTYFQNEAQLEKSRLLSDRFSAERPKGSFSTLEIQRTEQGDSAMYLCASSLASTDTQYFGPGTRLTVL.